A single sample is the source of the 10 T cell receptor beta chains below, sequenced in a study of cytomegalovirus exposure and HLA in healthy donors. The assay was immunoSEQ multiplex PCR, and TCRdb's table has in-frame clones only and misses some. The sample lists over 200,000 clones, around nine tenths occurring once. The sequenced material came from PBMCs. Receptor source: a woman aged 18 to 35 in good health and CMV-seronegative.

The V and J genes are TRBV7-2 and TRBJ2-5; D uncertain. Deletions cut 2 bases from V and 5 bases from J, with 9 bases between. The CDR3 runs 13 residues. From germline, CDR1 is SGHTA and CDR2 FQGNSA. The CDR3, as DNA: TGTGCCAGCAGCTTACAGGTTTTCGAGACCCAGTACTTC. Amino acids: CASSLQVFETQYF. Using reference TRBV7-2 and TRBJ2-5 for the parts outside the CDR3, the full variable domain is GAGVSQSPSNKVTEKGKDVELRCDPISGHTALYWYRQSLGQGLEFLIYFQGNSAPDKSGLPSDRFSAERTGGSVSTLTIQRTQQEDSAVYLCASSLQVFETQYFGPGTRLLVL.

The V gene is TRBV5-6, the J gene TRBJ2-5, with 12 bases aligning to TRBD2. Trimming at V came to 0 bases and at J to 7 bases, leaving 13 bases not matched to a gene. This CDR3 is built from 18 residues. Germline V gene data show CDR1 as SGHDT and CDR2 as YYEEEE. The CDR3 spells CASSLVGLAGSWARTQYF. In DNA, the CDR3 is TGTGCCAGCAGCTTGGTCGGACTAGCGGGAAGTTGGGCGCGGACCCAGTACTTC.

Only one count was recorded for this clone. The rearrangement joins TRBV30 to TRBJ1-2, with D possibly matching TRBD1 (5 bases). The CDR3 length is 15 residues. V shed 2 bases and J shed 2 bases, with 15 bases lying between them. CDR1 and CDR2 from the germline V gene are GTSNPN and SVGIG (reference sequence). CDR3 protein: CAWSPLGGLNYGYTF. The CDR3 DNA is TGTGCCTGGAGTCCCCTCGGGGGATTGAACTATGGCTACACCTTC.

The chain uses TRBV9 and TRBJ1-2; the match to TRBD1 covers 7 bases. V lost 4 bases, J lost 3 bases, and 6 bases stayed unmatched. The CDR3 loop spans 14 amino acids. Germline lookup yields CDR1 SGDLS and CDR2 YYNGEE. The CDR3 is CASSFGTEDYGYTF. The DNA for the CDR3 is TGTGCCAGCAGCTTTGGGACAGAAGACTATGGCTACACCTTC.

The chain carries TRBV10-2 and TRBJ2-7; D is possibly TRBD2 (5 bases). The V end lost 5 bases, the J end lost 3 bases, and 11 bases lay between the germline ends. Germline loops: CDR1 WSHSY, CDR2 SAAADI. CDR3 length: 13 amino acids. CDR3: CASSLSGSYEQYF. CDR3 coding DNA: TGCGCCAGCAGTCTATCGGGGAGCTACGAGCAGTACTTC.

The J gene is TRBJ2-3, the V gene TRBV5-1; 12 nucleotides line up with TRBD2. V lost 3 bases to trimming and J lost 0 bases; unmatched junction nucleotides: 5. The CDR3 is 17 residues long. From germline, CDR1 is SGHRS and CDR2 YFSETQ. In nucleotides, the CDR3 is TGCGCCAGCAGCTATGGACTAGCGGGACTCAGCACAGATACGCAGTATTTT. This encodes CASSYGLAGLSTDTQYF.

The chain joins TRBV27 to TRBJ2-5, with 9 nucleotides matching TRBD1. The CDR3 covers 16 residues. After removal of 3 bases from V and 5 bases from J, the junction contained 10 bases not matched to a gene. Looked up from germline, CDR1 is MNHEY and CDR2 is SMNVEV (reference sequence). The CDR3 protein is CASSFYGTGFMETQYF. The CDR3 DNA reads TGTGCCAGCAGTTTCTACGGGACAGGGTTCATGGAGACCCAGTACTTC.

The chain has TRBV28 and TRBJ1-1, with a possible D match to TRBD1 (6 bases). From germline, CDR1 is MDHEN and CDR2 SYDVKM. The CDR3 covers 13 residues. V was trimmed by 4 bases and J by 6 bases, leaving 12 bases between them. CDR3: CASSWQGSPEAFF. CDR3 DNA sequence: TGTGCCAGCAGTTGGCAGGGGAGTCCTGAAGCTTTCTTT.

This chain connects TRBV27 to TRBJ2-5; 10 nucleotides align to TRBD2. The V gene's germline CDR1 is MNHEY and CDR2 SMNVEV (reference sequence). V lost 6 bases and J lost 5; bases outside the gene matches: 12. The CDR3 loop spans 16 amino acids. In nucleotides, the CDR3 is TGTGCCAGCAGGCTCTCCCTAGCGGGAGTGGGGGAGACCCAGTACTTC. Translated: CASRLSLAGVGETQYF.

The rearrangement joins TRBV4-1 to TRBJ1-1; possibly TRBD1 for D (6 bases). The V gene's germline CDR1 is MGHRA and CDR2 YSYEKL. The CDR3 consists of 14 residues. V was clipped by 0 bases and J by 3 bases, with 8 bases between them. In DNA, the CDR3 is TGCGCCAGCAGCCAAGACACAGGGTACACTGAAGCTTTCTTT. It codes for CASSQDTGYTEAFF.